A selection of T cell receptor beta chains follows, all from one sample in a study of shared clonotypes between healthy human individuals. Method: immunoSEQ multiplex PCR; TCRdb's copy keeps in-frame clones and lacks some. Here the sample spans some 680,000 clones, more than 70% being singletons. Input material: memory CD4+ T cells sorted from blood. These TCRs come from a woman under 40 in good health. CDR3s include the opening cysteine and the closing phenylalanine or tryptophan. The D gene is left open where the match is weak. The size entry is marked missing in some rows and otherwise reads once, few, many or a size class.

CDR3aa: CASSSLGQGGFNIQYF; CDR3nt: TGTGCCAGCAGTTCCCTCGGGCAGGGCGGGTTCAACATTCAGTACTTC; abundance: -; d_gene: -; j_gene: TRBJ2-4; v_gene: TRBV6-5
CDR3aa: CASSEGRGAYTIYF; CDR3nt: TGTGCCAGCAGTGAAGGCAGGGGCGCGTACACCATATATTTT; abundance: -; d_gene: -; j_gene: TRBJ1-3; v_gene: TRBV6-1
CDR3aa: CASSLDSHSYNEQFF; CDR3nt: TGCGCCAGCAGCCTTGACAGTCACTCCTACAATGAGCAGTTCTTC; abundance: few; d_gene: -; j_gene: TRBJ2-1; v_gene: TRBV5-1
CDR3aa: CASIPGTGVGNTEAFF; CDR3nt: TGTGCCAGCATCCCCGGGACAGGGGTCGGGAACACTGAAGCTTTCTTT; abundance: -; d_gene: TRBD1; j_gene: TRBJ1-1; v_gene: TRBV2
CDR3aa: CASSQDGVSYNEQFF; CDR3nt: TGTGCCAGCAGCCAAGATGGTGTCTCCTACAATGAGCAGTTCTTC; abundance: -; d_gene: -; j_gene: TRBJ2-1; v_gene: TRBV4-2
CDR3aa: CASSHLTDYYNEQFF; CDR3nt: TGCGCCAGCAGCCATCTCACGGACTATTACAATGAGCAGTTCTTC; abundance: -; d_gene: -; j_gene: TRBJ2-1; v_gene: TRBV4-1
CDR3aa: CASSPDAGYGYTF; CDR3nt: TGTGCCAGCAGCCCGGACGCTGGCTATGGCTACACCTTC; abundance: -; d_gene: -; j_gene: TRBJ1-2; v_gene: TRBV11-3
CDR3aa: CASSQIGASTDTQYF; CDR3nt: TGCGCCAGCAGCCAAATCGGGGCTAGCACAGATACGCAGTATTTT; abundance: -; d_gene: -; j_gene: TRBJ2-3; v_gene: TRBV4-1
CDR3aa: CASSETGTPLFF; CDR3nt: TGTGCCAGCAGTGAAACCGGGACTCCCCTCTTCTTC; abundance: -; d_gene: -; j_gene: TRBJ2-1; v_gene: TRBV25-1
CDR3aa: CASSWAEGTGGWETQYF; CDR3nt: TGTGCCAGCAGCTGGGCCGAAGGGACAGGGGGTTGGGAGACCCAGTACTTC; abundance: many; d_gene: TRBD1; j_gene: TRBJ2-5; v_gene: TRBV11-2
CDR3aa: CASSVGQRETQYF; CDR3nt: TGCGCCAGCAGCGTTGGACAGCGGGAGACCCAGTACTTC; abundance: few; d_gene: -; j_gene: TRBJ2-5; v_gene: TRBV5-1
CDR3aa: CATGSGSGGPHNEQFF; CDR3nt: TGCGCCACTGGAAGTGGATCGGGAGGGCCCCACAATGAGCAGTTCTTC; abundance: once; d_gene: TRBD2; j_gene: TRBJ2-1; v_gene: TRBV10-1
CDR3aa: CASIKGPPRTEAFF; CDR3nt: TGTGCCAGCATTAAAGGACCCCCTCGCACTGAAGCTTTCTTT; abundance: -; d_gene: -; j_gene: TRBJ1-1; v_gene: TRBV7-2
CDR3aa: CASSLGQGVGEQYF; CDR3nt: TGTGCCAGCAGCTTGGGACAGGGTGTTGGCGAGCAGTACTTC; abundance: -; d_gene: TRBD1; j_gene: TRBJ2-7; v_gene: TRBV5-8
CDR3aa: CASSTPLDLEQFF; CDR3nt: TGTGCCAGCAGCACTCCATTGGACTTGGAACAGTTCTTC; abundance: few; d_gene: -; j_gene: TRBJ2-1; v_gene: TRBV11-3
CDR3aa: CASSLGQENEAFF; CDR3nt: TGTGCCAGCAGCTTAGGGCAGGAGAATGAAGCTTTCTTT; abundance: -; d_gene: -; j_gene: TRBJ1-1; v_gene: TRBV11-2
CDR3aa: CASSLAVGGVTDTQYF; CDR3nt: TGTGCCAGCAGCTTAGCGGTAGGGGGAGTAACAGATACGCAGTATTTT; abundance: -; d_gene: -; j_gene: TRBJ2-3; v_gene: TRBV7-6
CDR3aa: CAWSRGRNQPQHF; CDR3nt: TGTGCCTGGAGTCGAGGACGCAATCAGCCCCAGCATTTT; abundance: once; d_gene: -; j_gene: TRBJ1-5; v_gene: TRBV30
CDR3aa: CASQMGSGSPGELFF; CDR3nt: TGTGCCAGCCAAATGGGTAGCGGGAGTCCCGGGGAGCTGTTTTTT; abundance: many; d_gene: TRBD2; j_gene: TRBJ2-2; v_gene: TRBV7-6
CDR3aa: CASSSVLNEQFF; CDR3nt: TGCGCCAGCAGCTCCGTTCTCAATGAGCAGTTCTTC; abundance: -; d_gene: -; j_gene: TRBJ2-1; v_gene: TRBV5-1
CDR3aa: CASAQETQYF; CDR3nt: TGTGCCAGCGCCCAAGAGACCCAGTACTTC; abundance: -; d_gene: -; j_gene: TRBJ2-5; v_gene: TRBV7-9
CDR3aa: CAWSVRRLLNTEAFF; CDR3nt: TGTGCCTGGAGTGTACGAAGACTCCTGAACACTGAAGCTTTCTTT; abundance: -; d_gene: -; j_gene: TRBJ1-1; v_gene: TRBV30
CDR3aa: CASSPAGGTDTQYF; CDR3nt: TGTGCCAGCAGCCCCGCAGGGGGTACAGATACGCAGTATTTT; abundance: -; d_gene: TRBD1; j_gene: TRBJ2-3; v_gene: TRBV6-6
CDR3aa: CASSVLGHGRTDTQYF; CDR3nt: TGCGCCAGCAGTGTACTCGGTCACGGACGTACAGATACGCAGTATTTT; abundance: -; d_gene: -; j_gene: TRBJ2-3; v_gene: TRBV10-1
CDR3aa: CASSFYGTHYEQYF; CDR3nt: TGTGCCAGCAGTTTTTACGGGACACACTACGAGCAGTACTTC; abundance: -; d_gene: -; j_gene: TRBJ2-7; v_gene: TRBV28
CDR3aa: CASSPNLAGGRSNEQFF; CDR3nt: TGTGCCAGCAGCCCGAATCTAGCGGGAGGGAGGAGTAATGAGCAGTTCTTC; abundance: -; d_gene: TRBD2; j_gene: TRBJ2-1; v_gene: TRBV27
CDR3aa: CASRLYGNPSYEQYF; CDR3nt: TGTGCCAGCAGGTTATACGGTAACCCCTCCTACGAGCAGTACTTC; abundance: -; d_gene: -; j_gene: TRBJ2-7; v_gene: TRBV11-3
CDR3aa: CASKTHRGRFSGELFF; CDR3nt: TGTGCCAGTAAGACTCACAGGGGGCGGTTCTCCGGGGAGCTGTTTTTT; abundance: -; d_gene: TRBD1; j_gene: TRBJ2-2; v_gene: TRBV19
CDR3aa: CASSLAKRQGHSNQPQHF; CDR3nt: TGTGCCAGCAGTTTAGCAAAGAGACAGGGCCATAGCAATCAGCCCCAGCATTTT; abundance: -; d_gene: TRBD1; j_gene: TRBJ1-5; v_gene: TRBV27
CDR3aa: CASRYRDRGLLAKNIQYF; CDR3nt: TGTGCCAGCAGGTACCGGGACAGGGGGCTGCTGGCCAAAAACATTCAGTACTTC; abundance: -; d_gene: TRBD1; j_gene: TRBJ2-4; v_gene: TRBV28
CDR3aa: CASSLRGNAAFF; CDR3nt: TGTGCCAGCAGTCTTAGGGGGAATGCGGCTTTCTTT; abundance: many; d_gene: -; j_gene: TRBJ1-1; v_gene: TRBV6-6
CDR3aa: CASSLLSGSPSNEKLFF; CDR3nt: TGTGCCAGCAGTTTATTATCGGGGTCCCCTTCTAATGAAAAACTGTTTTTT; abundance: -; d_gene: -; j_gene: TRBJ1-4; v_gene: TRBV28
CDR3aa: CASSVASGSGNNEQFF; CDR3nt: TGTGCCAGCAGCGTAGCCAGCGGGAGCGGGAACAATGAGCAGTTCTTC; abundance: -; d_gene: TRBD2; j_gene: TRBJ2-1; v_gene: TRBV9
CDR3aa: CASSLAGHREGETQYF; CDR3nt: TGCGCCAGCAGCTTGGCCGGGCACCGTGAAGGAGAGACCCAGTACTTC; abundance: -; d_gene: -; j_gene: TRBJ2-5; v_gene: TRBV5-1
CDR3aa: CSVYGVPGNTIYF; CDR3nt: TGCAGCGTGTATGGTGTCCCTGGAAACACCATATATTTT; abundance: once; d_gene: -; j_gene: TRBJ1-3; v_gene: TRBV29-1
CDR3aa: CASSFTQALSGRNEQFF; CDR3nt: TGTGCCAGCAGTTTTACCCAGGCCCTATCCGGACGCAATGAGCAGTTCTTC; abundance: few; d_gene: -; j_gene: TRBJ2-1; v_gene: TRBV27
CDR3aa: CASSLVRGGTEAFF; CDR3nt: TGTGCCAGCAGTTTAGTCAGGGGGGGGACTGAAGCTTTCTTT; abundance: few; d_gene: TRBD1; j_gene: TRBJ1-1; v_gene: TRBV28
CDR3aa: CASSSDYTYEQYF; CDR3nt: TGTGCCAGTAGTTCGGATTATACCTACGAGCAGTACTTC; abundance: -; d_gene: -; j_gene: TRBJ2-7; v_gene: TRBV19